This T cell receptor beta chain is drawn from a study of cytomegalovirus exposure and HLA in healthy donors. PCR involved 60 Vbeta and 13 Jbeta primers. The assay was immunoSEQ multiplex PCR, and TCRdb's table has in-frame clones only and misses some. The table includes about 130,000 clones, approximately 82% detected once. This CDR3 contains 16 residues. V was pared by 1 base and J by 1 base, with 6 bases of the junction left unmatched. Germline V gene lookup returns CDR1 LNHDA and CDR2 SQIVND (reference sequence). This receptor was identified in a boy aged 2 to 9 in good health and CMV-seronegative. Sequences were obtained from PBMCs. The J gene is TRBJ1-1, the V gene TRBV19; 7 bases fit TRBD1. Here the CDR3 DNA reads TGTGCCAGTAGTATAGTTGGAGGGGGCAGGAACACTGAAGCTTTCTTT. It yields the protein CASSIVGGGRNTEAFF.